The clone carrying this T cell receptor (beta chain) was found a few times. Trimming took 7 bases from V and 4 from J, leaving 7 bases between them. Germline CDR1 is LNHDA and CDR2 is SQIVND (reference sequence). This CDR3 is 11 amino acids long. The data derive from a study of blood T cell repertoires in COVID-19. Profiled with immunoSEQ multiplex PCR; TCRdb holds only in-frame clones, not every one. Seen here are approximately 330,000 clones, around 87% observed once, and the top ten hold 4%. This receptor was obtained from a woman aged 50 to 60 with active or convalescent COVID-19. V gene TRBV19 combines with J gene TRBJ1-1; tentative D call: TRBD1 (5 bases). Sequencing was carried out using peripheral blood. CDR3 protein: CASTGSTEAFF. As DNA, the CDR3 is TGTGCCAGTACAGGGTCCACTGAAGCTTTCTTT.